The clone carrying this T cell receptor (beta chain) was seen a few times. The sample is drawn from a study of beta chain features in type 1 diabetes. Trimming took off 7 bases at V and 0 bases at J, with 13 bases between the two ends. The CDR3 is 14 amino acids. Germline-derived CDR1 and CDR2 are SQVTM and ANQGSEA. Investigators reverse transcribed all isolated RNA, so they sequenced expressed TCRB transcripts. Clones were sequenced by immunoSEQ multiplex PCR, and TCRdb holds only the in-frame ones, with some missing. Seen here are around 430,000 clones, approximately 30% observed once, and the top ten hold about 0.06%.

The origin of this receptor is a man younger than 35 in good health. The material sequenced was naive CD4+ T cells from blood. The V call is TRBV29-1, the J call TRBJ2-1; D assignment may be TRBD1 or TRBD2 (6 bases each). CDR3 DNA sequence: TGCAGCGCCGGCGGGACAACCTCCTACAATGAGCAGTTCTTC. Its protein is CSAGGTTSYNEQFF.